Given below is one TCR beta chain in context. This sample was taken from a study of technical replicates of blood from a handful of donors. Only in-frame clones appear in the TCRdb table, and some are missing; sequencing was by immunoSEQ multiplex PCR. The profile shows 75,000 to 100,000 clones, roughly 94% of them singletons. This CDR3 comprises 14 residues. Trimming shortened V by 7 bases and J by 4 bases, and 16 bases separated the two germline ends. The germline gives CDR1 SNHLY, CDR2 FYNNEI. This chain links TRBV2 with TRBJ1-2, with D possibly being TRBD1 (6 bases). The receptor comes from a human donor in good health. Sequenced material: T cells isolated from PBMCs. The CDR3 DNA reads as TGTGCCAGCAAATCGACTCAGGGGACCTATGGCTACACCTTC. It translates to CASKSTQGTYGYTF.